This T cell receptor (beta chain) comes out of a study of OX40 agonist ivuxolimab in advanced cancers. Assay: immunoSEQ multiplex PCR; the TCRdb copy retains only in-frame clones and omits some. The table lists tens of thousands of clones, around nine tenths of them singletons. The source of this sequence is an adult with an advanced solid tumor such as melanoma, head and neck, liver or kidney cancer. Source: CD4+ or CD8+ T cells sorted from blood, taken in a trial of the OX40 agonist ivuxolimab.

As DNA, the CDR3 is TGTGCCAGCAGCATCAGGGGAGATACGCAGTATTTT. Translation gives CASSIRGDTQYF. V is TRBV11-1 and J is TRBJ2-3, with D maybe TRBD1 (6 bases). V was trimmed by 5 bases and J by 5 bases, leaving 8 bases between them. Germline CDR1 reads SGHAT; CDR2 reads FQDESV (reference sequence). The CDR3 runs to 12 residues.